These T cell receptor beta chains were read from a single sample in a study of tumor-infiltrating lymphocytes in localized non-small cell lung cancer. Only in-frame clones appear in the TCRdb table, and some are missing; sequencing was by immunoSEQ multiplex PCR. The data contain 9,000 to 15,000 clones, 75% to 80% of them singletons. The sample consisted of uninvolved lung tissue not adjacent to the tumor. The receptor set was obtained from a human donor with non-small cell lung cancer. CDR3s include the opening cysteine and the closing phenylalanine or tryptophan. The D gene is left open where the match is weak. Expanded clones are given a class, and other clones once, few, many or no size at all.

d_gene,abundance,v_gene,j_gene,CDR3aa,CDR3nt
.,.,TRBV10-3,TRBJ1-3,CAISESKEGNTIYF,TGTGCCATCAGTGAGTCGAAAGAGGGAAACACCATATATTTT
.,.,TRBV10-3,TRBJ2-2,CATRLYANTGELFF,TGTGCCACCAGACTTTACGCGAACACCGGGGAGCTGTTTTTT
.,few,TRBV20-1,TRBJ1-6,CSAGLNSPLHF,TGCAGTGCTGGGTTAAATTCACCCCTCCACTTT
.,.,TRBV2,TRBJ1-2,CASSPDSLYGYTF,TGTGCCAGCAGTCCGGACAGCCTCTATGGCTACACCTTC
.,once,TRBV4-2,TRBJ2-6,CASSTGPDYSGANVLTF,TGTGCCAGCAGCACGGGGCCCGACTACTCTGGGGCCAACGTCCTGACTTTC
.,medium-sized,TRBV11-2,TRBJ1-1,CASSLVGSDTEAFF,TGTGCCAGCAGCTTAGTGGGTTCGGACACTGAAGCTTTCTTT
TRBD2,.,TRBV2,TRBJ2-5,CASRGQTSGFRTQYF,TGTGCCAGCAGGGGCCAGACTAGCGGGTTCAGGACCCAGTACTTC
.,.,TRBV11-3,TRBJ2-2,CASSAEGPGELFF,TGTGCCAGCAGCGCTGAGGGGCCCGGGGAGCTGTTTTTT
.,.,TRBV6-1,TRBJ1-2,CASSVGEAGVGRFYGYTF,TGTGCCAGCAGTGTTGGGGAGGCAGGGGTGGGTCGTTTCTATGGCTACACCTTC
.,once,TRBV19,TRBJ2-3,CASSSGRGFSDTQYF,TGTGCCAGTAGTTCTGGGCGGGGTTTCTCAGATACGCAGTATTTT
.,.,TRBV5-1,TRBJ1-4,CASSLSGADEKLFF,TGCGCCAGCAGCCTCTCAGGGGCCGATGAAAAACTGTTTTTT
.,.,TRBV11-2,TRBJ1-1,CASSLYDSGFTEAFF,TGTGCCAGCAGCTTATACGACTCGGGATTCACTGAAGCTTTCTTT
TRBD2,.,TRBV7-9,TRBJ2-7,CASSLELAYEQYF,TGTGCCAGCAGCTTAGAACTAGCGTACGAGCAGTACTTC
TRBD2,few,TRBV2,TRBJ2-2,CASYLGLAPRTGELFF,TGTGCCAGCTATTTAGGACTAGCCCCTAGGACCGGGGAGCTGTTTTTT
.,.,TRBV11-2,TRBJ1-6,CASSTSDSPLHF,TGTGCCAGCAGCACCTCCGATTCACCCCTCCACTTT
TRBD2,.,TRBV6-6,TRBJ2-7,CASIASGAYEQYF,TGTGCCAGCATAGCAAGCGGGGCCTACGAGCAGTACTTC
TRBD1,.,TRBV30,TRBJ2-5,CAWSLGQVETQYF,TGTGCCTGGAGTCTGGGACAGGTAGAGACCCAGTACTTC
TRBD1,.,TRBV5-5,TRBJ1-1,CASSRRGQGEWSDTEAFF,TGTGCCAGCAGCCGCCGAGGACAGGGGGAGTGGAGTGACACTGAAGCTTTCTTT
.,once,TRBV9,TRBJ2-7,CASSGRAAPEQYF,TGTGCCAGCAGCGGCCGCGCGGCACCCGAGCAGTACTTC
.,.,TRBV29-1,TRBJ1-2,CSVGGRPYGYTF,TGCAGCGTAGGGGGTAGACCTTATGGCTACACCTTC
TRBD2,.,TRBV9,TRBJ2-1,CASRRTSGSPEQFF,TGTGCCAGCAGGAGGACTAGCGGGAGTCCTGAGCAGTTCTTC
TRBD1,medium-sized,TRBV6-1,TRBJ1-1,CASSERGPTEAFF,TGTGCCAGCAGTGAGAGGGGGCCAACTGAAGCTTTCTTT
.,.,TRBV5-1,TRBJ2-2,CASSLGIGEITGELFF,TGCGCCAGCAGCTTGGGAATAGGGGAGATCACCGGGGAGCTGTTTTTT
.,.,TRBV7-2,TRBJ2-1,CASSPGETYNEQFF,TGTGCCAGCAGCCCCGGAGAAACCTACAATGAGCAGTTCTTC
.,.,TRBV29-1,TRBJ2-7,CSVVRGDLEQYF,TGCAGCGTTGTTCGCGGGGACTTGGAGCAGTACTTC
.,.,TRBV7-2,TRBJ1-2,CASSFTVLGGYTF,TGTGCCAGCAGTTTTACAGTCCTCGGAGGCTACACCTTC
.,once,TRBV7-8,TRBJ1-6,CASSPGALDNSPLHF,TGTGCCAGCAGCCCCGGGGCCTTAGATAATTCACCCCTCCACTTT
.,.,TRBV5-1,TRBJ2-6,CASSEPGANVLTF,TGCGCCAGCAGCGAGCCTGGGGCCAACGTCCTGACTTTC
.,.,TRBV5-1,TRBJ2-4,CASSLDRQNIQYF,TGCGCCAGCAGCTTGGACAGGCAGAACATTCAGTACTTC
TRBD1,.,TRBV29-1,TRBJ2-2,CSARRDREYGELFF,TGCAGCGCCCGCCGGGACAGGGAATACGGGGAGCTGTTTTTT
TRBD1,.,TRBV28,TRBJ1-5,CASSLRTGGLQPQHF,TGTGCCAGCAGTTTACGGACAGGGGGTCTTCAGCCCCAGCATTTT
.,.,TRBV6-5,TRBJ1-3,CASSYGGSGNTIYF,TGTGCCAGCAGTTACGGGGGTTCGGGAAACACCATATATTTT
TRBD2,.,TRBV14,TRBJ2-5,CASSPWTSGSGETQYF,TGTGCCAGCAGCCCTTGGACTAGCGGGAGTGGAGAGACCCAGTACTTC
.,once,TRBV15,TRBJ1-6,CATSRDQSPLHF,TGTGCCACCAGCAGAGATCAATCACCCCTCCACTTT
.,.,TRBV19,TRBJ2-3,CASSGGTSLPSTDTQYF,TGTGCCAGTAGCGGTGGGACAAGTCTTCCTAGCACAGATACGCAGTATTTT
.,.,TRBV7-2,TRBJ2-7,CASSLEASWGWEEQYF,TGTGCCAGCAGCTTAGAAGCTAGCTGGGGTTGGGAGGAGCAGTACTTC
TRBD1,.,TRBV2,TRBJ1-4,CASSAGTGREKLFF,TGTGCCAGCAGTGCCGGGACAGGGAGGGAAAAACTGTTTTTT
TRBD1,.,TRBV7-8,TRBJ1-5,CASSLVGLGTDSNQPQHF,TGTGCCAGCAGCTTAGTTGGGCTTGGGACAGATAGCAATCAGCCCCAGCATTTT
TRBD1,.,TRBV18,TRBJ1-2,CASSPDREYGYTF,TGTGCCAGCTCACCCGACAGGGAATATGGCTACACCTTC
TRBD2,.,TRBV15,TRBJ2-5,CATSGGGRGQETQYF,TGTGCCACCAGCGGGGGTGGGAGGGGCCAAGAGACCCAGTACTTC
.,.,TRBV5-5,TRBJ1-2,CASSLIGGYTF,TGTGCCAGCAGCTTGATCGGTGGCTACACCTTC
TRBD1,.,TRBV30,TRBJ1-5,CAYEDPGQGKGPQHF,TGTGCCTACGAAGACCCCGGACAGGGGAAAGGGCCCCAGCATTTT
.,.,TRBV28,TRBJ2-7,CAIAETNRGYEQYF,TGTGCCATCGCGGAGACCAATAGGGGGTACGAGCAGTACTTC
.,.,TRBV20-1,TRBJ2-7,CSAGRTYEQYF,TGCAGTGCCGGACGGACCTACGAGCAGTACTTC
TRBD1,.,TRBV30,TRBJ1-3,CAGDRDRSGNTIYF,TGTGCAGGAGACAGGGATAGGTCTGGAAACACCATATATTTT
.,.,TRBV7-9,TRBJ2-2,CASSLEAPGELFF,TGTGCCAGCAGCTTAGAGGCACCCGGGGAGCTGTTTTTT
TRBD2,.,TRBV9,TRBJ2-7,CASSATSASYEQYF,TGTGCCAGCAGCGCTACTAGCGCCTCCTACGAGCAGTACTTC
TRBD1,large,TRBV14,TRBJ2-7,CASSQDRVEQYF,TGTGCCAGCAGCCAGGACAGGGTCGAGCAGTACTTC
.,.,TRBV6-5,TRBJ2-3,CASSPRAGSTDTQYF,TGTGCCAGCAGTCCCCGAGCAGGGAGCACAGATACGCAGTATTTT
.,.,TRBV6-5,TRBJ2-7,CASTPPGAYEQYF,TGTGCCAGCACGCCCCCAGGGGCCTACGAGCAGTACTTC
.,.,TRBV11-2,TRBJ1-5,CASSETGDGNQPQHF,TGTGCCAGCAGCGAGACAGGTGATGGCAATCAGCCCCAGCATTTT
.,.,TRBV23-1,TRBJ1-3,CASGSGFSGNTIYF,TGCGCCTCGGGTTCAGGGTTCTCTGGAAACACCATATATTTT
.,.,TRBV7-9,TRBJ1-1,CASSFPEGLGTEAFF,TGTGCCAGCAGCTTCCCGGAAGGTTTGGGAACTGAAGCTTTCTTT
TRBD2,.,TRBV9,TRBJ2-1,CASSQSSSGSNNEQFF,TGTGCCAGCAGCCAGTCTTCTAGCGGGAGTAACAATGAGCAGTTCTTC
TRBD1,.,TRBV19,TRBJ1-2,CASSLQTGGYGYTF,TGTGCCAGTAGTCTTCAGACAGGGGGGTATGGCTACACCTTC
.,.,TRBV19,TRBJ2-6,CASSSHEQVFYWSGANVLTF,TGTGCCAGTAGTAGCCATGAACAGGTATTTTACTGGTCTGGGGCCAACGTCCTGACTTTC
.,.,TRBV2,TRBJ2-3,CASKVDPSTDTQYF,TGTGCCAGCAAGGTGGATCCCAGCACAGATACGCAGTATTTT
TRBD1,few,TRBV2,TRBJ1-5,CASSPDRFYQPQHF,TGTGCCAGCAGTCCGGACAGGTTTTATCAGCCCCAGCATTTT
TRBD2,.,TRBV5-1,TRBJ2-2,CASSLELADTGELFF,TGCGCCAGCAGCTTGGAACTAGCGGACACCGGGGAGCTGTTTTTT
.,.,TRBV4-3,TRBJ2-7,CASSPRMDYEQYF,TGCGCCAGCAGCCCGAGGATGGACTACGAGCAGTACTTC